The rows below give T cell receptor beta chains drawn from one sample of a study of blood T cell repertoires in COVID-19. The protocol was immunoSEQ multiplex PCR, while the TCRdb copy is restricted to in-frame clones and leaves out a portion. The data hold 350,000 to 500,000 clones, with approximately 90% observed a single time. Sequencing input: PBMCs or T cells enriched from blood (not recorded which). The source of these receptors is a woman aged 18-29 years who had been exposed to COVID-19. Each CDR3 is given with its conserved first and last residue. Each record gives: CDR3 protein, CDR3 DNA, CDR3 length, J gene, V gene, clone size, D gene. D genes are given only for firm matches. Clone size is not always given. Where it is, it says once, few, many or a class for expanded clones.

CDR3 protein: CASSPGKGGYEQYF
CDR3 DNA: TGTGCCAGCAGTCCCGGAAAAGGGGGCTACGAGCAGTACTTC
CDR3 length: 14
J gene: TRBJ2-7
V gene: TRBV27
clone size: .
D gene: .

CDR3 protein: CASSRTVLENSPLHF
CDR3 DNA: TGCGCCAGTTCGAGGACAGTCTTGGAAAATTCACCCCTCCACTTT
CDR3 length: 15
J gene: TRBJ1-6
V gene: TRBV10-2
clone size: .
D gene: .

CDR3 protein: CASSSGEAYNEQFF
CDR3 DNA: TGCGCCAGCAGCTCGGGAGAGGCTTACAATGAGCAGTTCTTC
CDR3 length: 14
J gene: TRBJ2-1
V gene: TRBV5-1
clone size: .
D gene: .

CDR3 protein: CASSFRTGGPDTQYF
CDR3 DNA: TGTGCCAGCAGCTTTAGGACAGGGGGACCAGATACGCAGTATTTT
CDR3 length: 15
J gene: TRBJ2-3
V gene: TRBV7-2
clone size: .
D gene: TRBD1

CDR3 protein: CASSFGDNIAGELFF
CDR3 DNA: TGTGCCAGCAGCTTCGGGGACAATATCGCCGGGGAGCTGTTTTTT
CDR3 length: 15
J gene: TRBJ2-2
V gene: TRBV5-8
clone size: .
D gene: .

CDR3 protein: CASSLPGLAGVADTQYF
CDR3 DNA: TGTGCCAGCAGCTTACCTGGACTAGCGGGAGTAGCAGATACGCAGTATTTT
CDR3 length: 17
J gene: TRBJ2-3
V gene: TRBV5-4
clone size: .
D gene: TRBD2

CDR3 protein: CASSTPGQVGTTGTEAFF
CDR3 DNA: TGCGCCAGCAGCACTCCGGGACAGGTAGGCACGACAGGCACTGAAGCTTTCTTT
CDR3 length: 18
J gene: TRBJ1-1
V gene: TRBV5-1
clone size: few
D gene: TRBD1

CDR3 protein: CAISDLAGEGNEQFF
CDR3 DNA: TGTGCCATCAGTGACCTAGCGGGAGAGGGCAATGAGCAGTTCTTC
CDR3 length: 15
J gene: TRBJ2-1
V gene: TRBV10-3
clone size: .
D gene: TRBD2

CDR3 protein: CASSSGRTSSYEQYF
CDR3 DNA: TGCGCCAGCAGCTCCGGGAGGACGAGCTCCTACGAGCAGTACTTC
CDR3 length: 15
J gene: TRBJ2-7
V gene: TRBV5-1
clone size: .
D gene: TRBD2

CDR3 protein: CASSQSGGSDQPQHF
CDR3 DNA: TGTGCCAGCTCACAATCGGGAGGTTCGGATCAGCCCCAGCATTTT
CDR3 length: 15
J gene: TRBJ1-5
V gene: TRBV18
clone size: once
D gene: .

CDR3 protein: CASSLGAGGNYGYTF
CDR3 DNA: TGTGCCAGCAGCTTAGGGGCAGGGGGCAACTATGGCTACACCTTC
CDR3 length: 15
J gene: TRBJ1-2
V gene: TRBV7-6
clone size: .
D gene: TRBD1

CDR3 protein: CASSLVAGDYNEQFF
CDR3 DNA: TGCGCCAGCAGCTTGGTAGCGGGGGACTACAATGAGCAGTTCTTC
CDR3 length: 15
J gene: TRBJ2-1
V gene: TRBV5-1
clone size: .
D gene: TRBD2

CDR3 protein: CASSFAGLQPQHF
CDR3 DNA: TGTGCCAGCAGTTTCGCGGGGCTTCAGCCCCAGCATTTT
CDR3 length: 13
J gene: TRBJ1-5
V gene: TRBV28
clone size: .
D gene: .

CDR3 protein: CASSQSGGFYGYTF
CDR3 DNA: TGTGCCAGCAGCCAGAGCGGCGGCTTCTATGGCTACACCTTC
CDR3 length: 14
J gene: TRBJ1-2
V gene: TRBV4-2
clone size: .
D gene: .

CDR3 protein: CASSYFTGTRNYEQYF
CDR3 DNA: TGTGCCAGCAGTTACTTCACCGGGACTCGAAACTACGAGCAGTACTTC
CDR3 length: 16
J gene: TRBJ2-7
V gene: TRBV6-2/TRBV6-3
clone size: .
D gene: .

CDR3 protein: CATSQAKREYPHEQFF
CDR3 DNA: TGTGCCACCAGCCAGGCGAAGCGGGAGTATCCCCATGAGCAGTTCTTC
CDR3 length: 16
J gene: TRBJ2-1
V gene: TRBV28
clone size: once
D gene: TRBD2

CDR3 protein: CASKKLAGVGAKNIQYF
CDR3 DNA: TGTGCCAGCAAGAAACTAGCGGGAGTTGGAGCCAAAAACATTCAGTACTTC
CDR3 length: 17
J gene: TRBJ2-4
V gene: TRBV2
clone size: once
D gene: TRBD2

CDR3 protein: CASSITGVRGSSNQPQHF
CDR3 DNA: TGTGCCAGTAGTATTACAGGAGTCAGGGGCTCTAGCAATCAGCCCCAGCATTTT
CDR3 length: 18
J gene: TRBJ1-5
V gene: TRBV19
clone size: .
D gene: .